Each of the 9 T cell receptor beta chains below was sequenced from the same sample in a study of Graves' ophthalmopathy and Graves' hyperthyroidism. From RNA, the CDR3 regions of TCR beta chains were amplified and sequenced. An initial RT-PCR round employing HTBI primers preceded a second-round multiplex PCR. TCRdb re-derived calls from the multiplex PCR reads in MiXCR, one entry per CDR3 protein. Of around 1.1 million distinct CDR3 sequences in the sample, 35% to 45% are singletons; the top ten hold 11%. Source material: peripheral blood or thyroid tissue (not recorded which). The receptors stem from an adult man with Graves' hyperthyroidism.

The chain couples TRBV12-3 or TRBV12-4 to TRBJ2-7; tentatively, D is TRBD2 (6 bases). This CDR3 is 14 amino acids long. Trimming pared 5 bases from V and 4 bases from J, leaving 15 bases between. The CDR3 region is CASSAYGTEYEQYF. For the CDR3, the DNA is TGTGCCAGCAGTGCCTACGGGACTGAGTACGAGCAGTACTTC.

This clonotype was picked up many times. The chain combines TRBV29-1 with TRBJ1-2; 7 positions agree with TRBD1. This CDR3 spans 12 amino acids. Germline V gives CDR1 SQVTM, CDR2 ANQGSEA. Germline trimming cut 8 bases from V and 4 bases from J; bases unmatched to any gene: 7. DNA of the CDR3: TGCAGCCTCTGGGACAGACGCTATGGCTACACCTTC. Its protein product is CSLWDRRYGYTF.

This clonotype was recorded many times. The gene calls are TRBV5-6 and TRBJ1-2; no firm D call. V lost 1 base and J 6 bases, leaving 19 bases between the germline ends. The CDR3 totals 16 residues. Germline V gene data show CDR1 as SGHDT and CDR2 as YYEEEE. The CDR3 bases are TGTGCCAGCAGCTTGCTAGTGGAATGGGCTAGCGATGGCTACACCTTC. Translation gives CASSLLVEWASDGYTF. The full variable domain, completed using reference TRBV5-6 and TRBJ1-2, is DAGVTQSPTHLIKTRGQQVTLRCSPKSGHDTVSWYQQALGQGPQFIFQYYEEEERQRGNFPDRFSGHQFPNYSSELNVNALLLGDSALYLCASSLLVEWASDGYTFGSGTRLTVV.

The sample holds many counts of this clonotype. The V gene is TRBV2, the J gene TRBJ1-3, with a weak D call TRBD1 (6 bases). The CDR3 covers 16 residues. CDR1 is SNHLY and CDR2 is FYNNEI in the germline V gene. V was shortened by 6 bases and J by 0 bases, with 15 bases between the two germline ends. CDR3 coding DNA: TGTGCCAGCAGCGACGATTGGACAGACTCTGGAAACACCATATATTTT. It is translated as CASSDDWTDSGNTIYF.

This clonotype was recorded many times. This chain uses TRBV12-3 or TRBV12-4 with TRBJ1-1; D perhaps matches TRBD1 (5 bases). Trimming left V 6 bases short and J 10 bases short, with 12 bases between. CDR3 length: 11 amino acids. CDR3 sequence: CASRQGLIAFF. The DNA of the CDR3 is TGTGCCAGCAGGCAGGGCTTGATAGCTTTCTTT.

This clonotype was found many times. The rearrangement links TRBV11-2 to TRBJ2-2; the D gene is possibly TRBD2 (6 bases). The CDR3 extends over 15 amino acids. Trimming took 5 bases from V and 3 from J, leaving 13 bases between them. Germline lookup yields CDR1 SGHAT and CDR2 FQNNGV. The CDR3 spells CASSPRDLYTGELFF. CDR3 bases: TGTGCCAGCAGCCCCCGGGACTTGTACACCGGGGAGCTGTTTTTT.

This clonotype was counted ten times or more. The rearrangement joins TRBV19 to TRBJ1-5, with D hard to call. The CDR3 is 14 residues long. V gave up 1 base and J gave up 0 bases, with 4 bases separating them. Per the germline V gene, CDR1 is LNHDA and CDR2 is SQIVND (reference sequence). The CDR3 region has the DNA TGTGCCAGTAGTATAGGACTTAGCAATCAGCCCCAGCATTTT. Residues: CASSIGLSNQPQHF.

Many counts were recorded for this clonotype. This chain links TRBV2 with TRBJ1-4, with D possibly being TRBD1 (5 bases). Trimming removed 7 bases from V and 7 bases from J, with 13 bases in between. This CDR3 is built from 13 residues. Germline CDR1 SNHLY, CDR2 FYNNEI. The CDR3 DNA is TGTGCCAGCATCAAGGGGTTCGGTGAAAAACTGTTTTTT. Protein: CASIKGFGEKLFF.

This chain connects TRBV13 to TRBJ2-7, with TRBD2 identical over 10 bases. The germline CDR1 and CDR2 sequences are PRHDT and FYEKMQ (reference sequence). V dropped 3 bases and J dropped 9; count of bases not matched to a gene: 11. The CDR3 sequence is 15 residues long. The CDR3 is CASSLGLAGVRGQYF. The DNA for the CDR3 is TGTGCCAGCAGCTTGGGCCTAGCGGGAGTGAGGGGGCAGTACTTC.